This T cell receptor beta chain was captured in a study of T-cell memory formation after mild COVID-19. Study-level findings and limits: Shrinking CD4+ clones were chiefly CM and EM; CD8+ ones were chiefly EMRA. Clones contracting across day 15 to 85 had a balanced CD4/CD8 profile; later expanding clones leaned CD4+. Specificity for SARS-CoV-2 was not confirmed among the second-wave clones peaking on day 37.

Amplification by 5'RACE using constant-segment primers produced TCR alpha and TCR beta cDNA libraries that carried sample barcodes and UMIs. TCRdb redid the calling of the 5' RACE reads with MiXCR, one entry per CDR3 protein. The repertoire includes 150,000 to 200,000 distinct CDR3 sequences, 10% to 15% of them detected once, and roughly 3.3% sits in the top ten. Remarks on this clonotype: Its antigen remains unidentified.

This CDR3 is built from 15 residues. J gave up 5 bases and V 3 bases, and 3 bases lay outside the gene matches. The sequence was collected from a young man who had mild COVID-19 (a few samples of this study predate the infection). Cell type and time point are not known. Specimen: PBMCs or a T cell subset sorted from them (not recorded which). The chain has TRBV12-3 or TRBV12-4 and TRBJ2-2, with TRBD1 matching 10 bases. CDR3 DNA: TGTGCCAGCAGTTTGGAGGGACAGGGGACCGGGGAGCTGTTTTTT. Translated: CASSLEGQGTGELFF.